The TCR beta chain described here comes from a study of T cell responses to AZD1222 COVID-19 vaccine. Using immunoSEQ multiplex PCR, the repertoire was profiled, and TCRdb retains in-frame clones only, with some absent. This sample has about 92,000 clones, with 88% found just once. Findings and limits, study-wide: Vaccine-related CD4 TCRs covered spike, predominating at 160-218 and 743-854. No day 14 peak samples; only post-peak repertoires were characterized. Reportedly, nearly half of unique spike TCRs recognized epitopes outside B.1.351/B.1.1.7 mutations. Possibly, clonal diversity was underestimated; donors were largely white British and included more females.

CDR3 length: 13 amino acids. V lost 6 bases and J lost 7; bases outside the gene matches: 4. A word on this clone: Its antigen remains unknown.

Sequences were derived from peripheral blood, sampled on day 0 of MenACWY control vaccination. The clonotype originates from an adult in good health. The rearrangement links TRBV12-3 or TRBV12-4 to TRBJ1-5, with TRBD1 matching 9 bases. The DNA of the CDR3 is TGTGCCAGCAGACAGGGGGCGCGGCAGCCCCAGCATTTT. Its translation is CASRQGARQPQHF.